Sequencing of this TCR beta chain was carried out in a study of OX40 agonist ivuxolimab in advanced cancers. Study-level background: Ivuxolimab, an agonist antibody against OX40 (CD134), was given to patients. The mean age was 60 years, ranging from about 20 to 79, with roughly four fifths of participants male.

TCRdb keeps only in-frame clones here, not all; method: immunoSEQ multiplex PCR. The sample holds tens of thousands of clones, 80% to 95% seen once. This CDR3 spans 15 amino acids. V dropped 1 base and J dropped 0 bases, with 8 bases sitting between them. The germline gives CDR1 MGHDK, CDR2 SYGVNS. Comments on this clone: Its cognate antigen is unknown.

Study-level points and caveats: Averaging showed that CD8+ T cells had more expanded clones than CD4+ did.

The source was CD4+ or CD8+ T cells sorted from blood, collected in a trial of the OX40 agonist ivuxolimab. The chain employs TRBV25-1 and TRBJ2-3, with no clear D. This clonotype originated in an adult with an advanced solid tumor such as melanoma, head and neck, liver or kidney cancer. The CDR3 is CASSESPASTDTQYF. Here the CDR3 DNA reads TGTGCCAGCAGTGAATCCCCGGCTAGCACAGATACGCAGTATTTT. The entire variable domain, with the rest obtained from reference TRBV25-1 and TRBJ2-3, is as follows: EADIYQTPRYLVIGTGKKITLECSQTMGHDKMYWYQQDPGMELHLIHYSYGVNSTEKGDLSSESTVSRIRTEHFPLTLESARPSHTSQYLCASSESPASTDTQYFGPGTRLTVL.